These T cell receptor beta chains were read from a single sample in a study of response to subunit inactivated influenza vaccine. TCRdb re-called the RT-PCR reads with MiXCR, one entry per CDR3 protein. The sample records fewer than 700,000 distinct CDR3 sequences, approximately 13% being singletons. The sample in question was PBMCs from blood, obtained 40 to 50 days after vaccination. The receptors were sampled from a man between 50 and 59 years old who received an inactivated influenza vaccine. The CDR3 runs from the conserved cysteine through the conserved F or W. A D gene is named only where the DNA matches it firmly. Expanded clones get a size class; other rows say once, few or many, or leave the size out.

clone size	V gene	J gene	D gene	CDR3 protein	CDR3 DNA
NA	TRBV6-2/TRBV6-3	TRBJ2-7	TRBD1	CASSLLGDRSYEQYF	TGTGCCAGCAGCCTTTTGGGGGACAGGAGTTACGAGCAGTACTTC
NA	TRBV11-1	TRBJ2-3	TRBD2	CASSLGVPSGRITDTQYF	TGTGCCAGCAGCTTAGGAGTTCCTAGCGGGAGAATAACAGATACGCAGTATTTT
few	TRBV2	TRBJ2-7	NA	CASRGGASSYEQYF	TGTGCCAGCAGGGGGGGGGCCAGCTCCTACGAGCAGTACTTC
NA	TRBV9	TRBJ2-3	NA	CASSDSGPRDTQYF	TGTGCCAGCAGCGATAGCGGACCAAGGGATACGCAGTATTTT
few	TRBV18	TRBJ2-1	NA	CASSQTGTLSDEQFF	TGTGCCAGCTCACAAACCGGGACCCTAAGCGATGAGCAGTTCTTC
NA	TRBV20-1	TRBJ2-3	NA	CSARGAGLADTQYF	TGCAGTGCTCGGGGGGCCGGGTTAGCAGATACGCAGTATTTT
NA	TRBV14	TRBJ2-3	TRBD1	CASSLGRDRGLDTQYF	TGTGCCAGCAGCCTCGGCCGGGACAGGGGGCTTGATACGCAGTATTTT
few	TRBV11-2	TRBJ2-3	NA	CASSLGDAHPDTQYF	TGTGCCAGCAGCTTAGGGGATGCGCACCCAGATACGCAGTATTTT
NA	TRBV10-3	TRBJ2-1	TRBD2	CAISEARLAEYNEQFF	TGTGCCATCAGTGAAGCTCGACTAGCGGAGTACAATGAGCAGTTCTTC
few	TRBV19	TRBJ1-5	NA	CASSMVSGSNQPQHF	TGTGCCAGTAGTATGGTGTCAGGGAGCAATCAGCCCCAGCATTTT
many	TRBV7-2	TRBJ2-2	NA	CASSVGGFTGELFF	TGTGCCAGCAGCGTTGGAGGCTTCACCGGGGAGCTGTTTTTT
many	TRBV6-1	TRBJ1-6	NA	CASRTTRVNNSPLHF	TGTGCCAGCAGAACCACCAGGGTGAATAATTCACCCCTCCACTTT
NA	TRBV12-3/TRBV12-4	TRBJ2-4	NA	CASSFSGRLAKNIQYF	TGTGCCAGCAGTTTTTCCGGCCGCCTTGCAAAAAACATTCAGTACTTC
few	TRBV20-1	TRBJ2-7	TRBD1	CSALTAGGASYEQYF	TGCAGTGCGTTAACCGCAGGGGGCGCGTCCTACGAGCAGTACTTC
NA	TRBV20-1	TRBJ2-1	NA	CSALTGGEYNEQFF	TGCAGTGCGTTAACAGGGGGGGAATACAATGAGCAGTTCTTC
few	TRBV29-1	TRBJ2-3	TRBD2	CSVDPSWREGQYF	TGCAGCGTTGACCCCAGTTGGCGGGAGGGCCAGTATTTT
NA	TRBV12-3/TRBV12-4	TRBJ1-2	TRBD1	CASSWDRAGGYTF	TGTGCCAGCAGTTGGGACAGGGCAGGCGGCTACACCTTC
few	TRBV6-2/TRBV6-3	TRBJ1-1	NA	CASSYIVRDTEAFF	TGTGCCAGCAGTTATATCGTTCGGGACACTGAAGCTTTCTTT
few	TRBV12-3/TRBV12-4	TRBJ2-7	TRBD1	CASSLGTGGVYEQYF	TGTGCCAGCAGTTTAGGGACAGGGGGGGTCTACGAGCAGTACTTC
few	TRBV10-2	TRBJ1-6	NA	CASSDVQGSNSPLHF	TGCGCCAGCAGTGATGTTCAGGGGAGTAATTCACCCCTCCACTTT
NA	TRBV5-1	TRBJ2-1	NA	CASSRNSGASYNEQFF	TGCGCCAGCAGCCGGAATAGCGGTGCGTCCTACAATGAGCAGTTCTTC
NA	TRBV7-9	TRBJ2-7	TRBD2	CASSGAGAFYEQYF	TGTGCCAGCAGTGGCGCGGGAGCGTTCTACGAGCAGTACTTC
NA	TRBV9	TRBJ2-1	NA	CASSADLGRGGNEQFF	TGTGCCAGCAGCGCGGATCTGGGAAGGGGTGGCAATGAGCAGTTCTTC
NA	TRBV2	TRBJ2-5	NA	CASTEGGLVETQYF	TGTGCCAGCACCGAAGGAGGGCTGGTGGAGACCCAGTACTTC